Here is one TCR beta chain with its context. This sample is drawn from a study of OX40 agonist ivuxolimab in advanced cancers. Study overall: With a range of roughly 20 to 85, age averaged approximately 64 years, and around 83% were male.

The CDR3 is made up of 11 amino acids. Germline loops: CDR1 MNHEY, CDR2 SMNVEV (reference sequence). Deletions cut 6 bases from V and 6 bases from J, with 7 bases between. Libraries were prepared by immunoSEQ multiplex PCR; TCRdb keeps only in-frame clonotypes and omits some of them. The data contain several thousand clones, 73% of them singletons. Source: CD4+ or CD8+ T cells sorted from blood, taken in a trial of the OX40 agonist ivuxolimab. The chain combines TRBV27 with TRBJ2-3, with unresolved D. The receptor comes from an adult with an advanced solid tumor such as melanoma, head and neck, liver or kidney cancer. For the CDR3, the DNA is TGTGCCAGCAGGTCCTGGGATACGCAGTATTTT. It is translated as CASRSWDTQYF.